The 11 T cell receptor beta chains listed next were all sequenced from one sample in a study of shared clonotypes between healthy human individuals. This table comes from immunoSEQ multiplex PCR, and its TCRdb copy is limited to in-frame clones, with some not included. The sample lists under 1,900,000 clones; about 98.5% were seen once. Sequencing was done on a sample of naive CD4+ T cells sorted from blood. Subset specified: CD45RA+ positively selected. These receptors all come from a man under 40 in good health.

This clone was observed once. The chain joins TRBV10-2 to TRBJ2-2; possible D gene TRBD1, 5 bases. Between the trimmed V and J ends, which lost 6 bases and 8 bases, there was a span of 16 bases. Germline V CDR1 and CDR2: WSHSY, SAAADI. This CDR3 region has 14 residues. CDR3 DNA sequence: TGCGCCAGCAGCCTACTCCGGACAATGGGGGAGCTGTTTTTT. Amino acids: CASSLLRTMGELFF.

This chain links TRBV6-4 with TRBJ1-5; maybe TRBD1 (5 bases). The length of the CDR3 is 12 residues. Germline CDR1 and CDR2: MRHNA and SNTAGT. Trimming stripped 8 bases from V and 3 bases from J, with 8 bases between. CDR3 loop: CASSGNNQPQHF. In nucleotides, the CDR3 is TGTGCCAGCTCAGGGAACAATCAGCCCCAGCATTTT.

The CDR3 bases are TGTGCCATCAGTGAGTCGGGAGCTAGCGCAACCTACGAGCAGTACTTC. Its protein product is CAISESGASATYEQYF. The chain recombines TRBV10-3 with TRBJ2-7; D possibly corresponds to TRBD2 (6 bases). The CDR3 spans 16 residues. Trimming stripped 0 bases from V and 2 bases from J, with 14 bases between. Germline loops: CDR1 ENHRY, CDR2 SYGVKD.

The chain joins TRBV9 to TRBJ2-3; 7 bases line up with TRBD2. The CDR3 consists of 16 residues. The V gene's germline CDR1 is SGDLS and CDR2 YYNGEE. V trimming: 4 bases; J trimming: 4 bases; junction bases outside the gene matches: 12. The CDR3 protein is CASSPSAGGEADTQYF. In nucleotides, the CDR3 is TGTGCCAGCAGCCCTTCAGCTGGGGGGGAGGCAGATACGCAGTATTTT. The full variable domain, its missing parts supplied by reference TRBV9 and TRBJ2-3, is DSGVTQTPKHLITATGQRVTLRCSPRSGDLSVYWYQQSLDQGLQFLIQYYNGEERAKGNILERFSAQQFPDLHSELNLSSLELGDSALYFCASSPSAGGEADTQYFGPGTRLTVL.

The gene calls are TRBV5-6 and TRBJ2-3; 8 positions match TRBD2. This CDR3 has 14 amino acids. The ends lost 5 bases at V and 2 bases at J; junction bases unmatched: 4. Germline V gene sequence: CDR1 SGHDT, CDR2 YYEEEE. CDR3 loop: CASRIAGTTDTQYF. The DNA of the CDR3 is TGTGCCAGCAGAATAGCGGGAACCACAGATACGCAGTATTTT.

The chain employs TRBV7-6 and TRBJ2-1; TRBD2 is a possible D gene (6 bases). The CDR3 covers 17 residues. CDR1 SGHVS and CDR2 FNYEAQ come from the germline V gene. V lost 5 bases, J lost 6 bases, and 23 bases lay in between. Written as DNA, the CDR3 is TGTGCCAGCAGCCCCCTCGGAGGGGAGCGTGGGGGCAATGAGCAGTTCTTC. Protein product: CASSPLGGERGGNEQFF. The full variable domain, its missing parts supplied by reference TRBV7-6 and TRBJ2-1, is GAGVSQSPRYKVTKRGQDVALRCDPISGHVSLYWYRQALGQGPEFLTYFNYEAQQDKSGLPNDRFSAERPEGSISTLTIQRTEQRDSAMYRCASSPLGGERGGNEQFFGPGTRLTVL.

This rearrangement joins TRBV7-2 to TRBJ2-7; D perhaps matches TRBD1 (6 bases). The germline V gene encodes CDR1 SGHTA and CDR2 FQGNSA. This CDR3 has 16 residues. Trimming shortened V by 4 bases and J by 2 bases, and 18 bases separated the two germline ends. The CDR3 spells CASSSKVRQATYEQYF. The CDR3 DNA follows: TGTGCCAGCAGCTCAAAAGTCCGACAGGCTACCTACGAGCAGTACTTC.

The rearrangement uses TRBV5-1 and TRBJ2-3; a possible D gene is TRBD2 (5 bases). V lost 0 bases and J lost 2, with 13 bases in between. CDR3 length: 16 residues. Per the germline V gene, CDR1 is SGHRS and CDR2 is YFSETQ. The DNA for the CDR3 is TGCGCCAGCAGCTTGGACAGCGGACTCTACACAGATACGCAGTATTTT. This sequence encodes CASSLDSGLYTDTQYF.

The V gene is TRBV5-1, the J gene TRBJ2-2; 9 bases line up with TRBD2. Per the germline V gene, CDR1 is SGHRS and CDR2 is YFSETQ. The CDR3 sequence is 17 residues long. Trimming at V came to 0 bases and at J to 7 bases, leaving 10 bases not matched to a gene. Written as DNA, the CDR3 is TGCGCCAGCAGCTTGGCCTGGGCGGGAGGGCCAAGCGGGGAGCTGTTTTTT. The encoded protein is CASSLAWAGGPSGELFF.

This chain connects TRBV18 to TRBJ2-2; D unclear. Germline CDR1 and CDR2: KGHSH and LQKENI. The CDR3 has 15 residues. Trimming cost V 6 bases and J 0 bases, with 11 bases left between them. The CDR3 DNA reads TGTGCCAGCTCCCGCGCCCCCGCGAACACCGGGGAGCTGTTTTTT. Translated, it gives CASSRAPANTGELFF. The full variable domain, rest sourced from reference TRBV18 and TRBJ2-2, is NAGVMQNPRHLVRRRGQEARLRCSPMKGHSHVYWYRQLPEEGLKFMVYLQKENIIDESGMPKERFSAEFPKEGPSILRIQQVVRGDSAAYFCASSRAPANTGELFFGEGSRLTVL.

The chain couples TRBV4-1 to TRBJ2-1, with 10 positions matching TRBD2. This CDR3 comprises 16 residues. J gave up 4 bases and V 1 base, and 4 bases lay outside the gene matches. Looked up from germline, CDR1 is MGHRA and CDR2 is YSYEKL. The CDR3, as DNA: TGCGCCAGCAGCCAAGGCCCAGCGGGAGGGTACAATGAGCAGTTCTTC. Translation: CASSQGPAGGYNEQFF.